This paragraph reports one T cell receptor (beta chain). What this receptor recognizes is not known. The junction departs from the called germline gene at one end, perhaps through a read error. The sample belongs to a study of tumor and adjacent non-tumor tissue in lung cancer (dated by TCRdb to 2016 to 2019). Broadly, across the study: By cancer type, the cohort comprised 12 adenocarcinoma patients, 2 squamous cell carcinoma patients and 1 small cell lung cancer patient. Among the roughly 15 patients, ages ranged from roughly 31 to 76 years, around ten were men and 5 were women, and disease was TNM stage I to III. Sequencing produced 130 million or so productive TCRbeta reads in total, an average of approximately 4 million reads per sample. The study compared bulk TCRbeta repertoires from lung tumor tissue and matched distant non-tumor lung tissue of approximately 14 lung cancer patients. TCRbeta CDR3 sequencing was performed on 25 to 35 paired specimens, with one tumor sample and one normal lung sample collected per patient. Study-wide findings and limitations: Neither the sequencing platform nor unique molecular identifiers are mentioned in the methods. Younger patients had significantly higher TCR diversity, and higher tumor TCR diversity was associated with shorter overall and disease-free survival. The top 100 clones accounted for a significantly larger cumulative portion of the repertoire in normal lung than in tumor tissue. Tumor tissue showed significantly greater TCR diversity (inverse Simpson) than normal lung tissue (approximately 400 vs 170, P = 0.0075, Mann-Whitney U test). Peripheral blood was not sequenced, so blood TCRbeta repertoires were not examined in the lung cancer patients of the study. The cohort had only about 14 patients, and the authors noted that larger samples and more detailed clinical data are needed.

RNA was isolated from bulk, unsorted tissue, and RNA quality was assessed with a NanoDrop ND-1000 and an Agilent 2100. The donors were newly diagnosed lung cancer patients admitted for thoracic surgery in China from August to November 2014 who had not received prior chemotherapy. Patients who had received previous radiotherapy or chemotherapy, or who had another concurrent cancer, were excluded from the study. Surgical tissue pieces of about 1-2.3 cm3 were preserved in RNAlater solution and were kept at -80 degrees C until use. Reading the germline V gene gives CDR1 SGHNT and CDR2 YENEEA. The cysteine opens and the phenylalanine closes a CDR3 of 15 amino acids. Only the CDR3 part of the read is kept: 45 bases, read in frame from the first base. The receptor library was made with multiplex PCR. For sequencing, an Illumina HiSeq 2500 was employed. TCRbeta libraries were constructed through three rounds of nested PCR with primers (Table S4) according to protocols modified from ARM-PCR. Before sequencing, PCR products of 200-500 bp were excised from the gel and purified with the QIAquick gel extraction kit. The original methods were these. Trimmomatic was used to clean the reads, FLASH was used to merge the reads into complete CDR3 sequences, and MiTCR was used to assign the reads to V(D)J germline segments. Clonal diversity was calculated as the inverse Simpson's index using VDJtools. A read counted as productive if the sequence was in-frame and lacked a premature stop codon. TCRdb handled the public reads itself, with Q25 trimming in fastp and clone calling in MiXCR, and kept productive beta chains. All rows with the same CDR3 protein become a single entry with the most common DNA and genes. The V and J calls and clone size are TCRdb's, not the authors'. The sample has approximately 120,000 distinct CDR3 sequences on record, roughly 73% of them singletons. Together, the top ten hold about 40% of the sample.

The receptor was isolated from a woman in her sixties with non-small cell lung cancer. Rearrangement joined TRBV11-3 to TRBJ2-1, with the D assignment possibly TRBD1 or TRBD2, given 5 matching bases for each. The sequenced sample was lung tumor tissue. The CDR3 in this case is CASVRGGGQGNEKFF. The nucleotide sequence is given as TGTGCCAGCGTCCGGGGCGGAGGCCAAGGCAATGAGAAGTTCTTC.